The following is a TCR beta chain sequence with its context. Authors' processing steps: Researchers report that nucleated cell counts were estimated from reference gene primer amplification. Assay: immunoSEQ multiplex PCR; the TCRdb copy retains only in-frame clones and omits some. V, J and clone size reflect that table, while D and trimming were determined from the DNA. The sample carries just over 95,000 clones, 81% recorded once. This record comes from a study of blood T cell repertoires in COVID-19. Overall study: The study drew acute and convalescent COVID-19 samples from the United States, Italy and Spain. Sample material is recorded as cDNA or gDNA derived from T cells, B-cell-depleted T cells, or PBMCs.

The CDR3 contains 12 residues. Looked up from germline, CDR1 is GTSNPN and CDR2 is SVGIG (reference sequence). V was pared by 0 bases and J by 6 bases, with 9 bases between. This rearrangement joins TRBV30 to TRBJ2-7; D is unresolved. The receptor comes from a man aged 60-69 years with acute or convalescent COVID-19. Sequences were obtained from peripheral blood. CDR3: CAWSVRLSEQYF. CDR3 in DNA: TGTGCCTGGAGTGTACGTCTCAGCGAGCAGTACTTC.